This T cell receptor (beta chain) was observed in a study of HIV-infected patients and healthy controls (dated 2014 in TCRdb). In the study overall: The question the study tested was whether immune perturbation and reconstitution could be captured by deep TCR repertoire sequencing of small blood samples from HIV patients. What the authors observed across the whole study: Using whole blood restricted sequencing depth and prevented separating the dynamics of distinct T-cell subpopulations. Mean usage differed significantly between HIV-infected patients and controls for eight alpha and eight beta V genes. A major limit on how widely the findings apply, in the view of the authors, was that only sixteen HIV-infected individuals were processed. MAIT cell alpha-chain CDR3s were present at high frequency in healthy controls but severely depleted in HIV+ repertoires. The observed differences in diversity were not explained by the slight differences in age and sex profiles between the study cohorts. Pairing of alpha and beta chains was not determined in the samples. Unequal numbers of distinct sequences between patients and controls complicated comparisons, and size-matching overweighted rare events from HIV-infected data. HIV-infected repertoires had significantly higher mean Gini indices than controls, possibly reflecting oligoclonality. During therapy, a significant decrease in frequency was seen for HIV-associated CDR3s, whereas no significant change was found for CMV-associated CDR3s, although most of them became more frequent. The apparent post-therapy recovery of the Gini index in HIV-infected patients was not reproduced in size-matched repertoire data. HLA typing of donors was not performed in the study. Compared with untreated HIV+ repertoires, healthy control repertoires had roughly threefold more distinct CDR3s and higher Shannon diversity. By Jaccard index and by the count of highly shared sequences, healthy controls shared more CDR3s between individuals than HIV+ patients did.

This clonotype was counted at least ten times. Its antigen remains undetermined. Base qualities are missing; no much larger clone stands one base away. SuperScript III was used to reverse transcribe 500 ng RNA with primers targeting the alpha and beta constant regions. Alpha and beta chain libraries were generated separately via chain-specific third strand synthesis with multiplexing indices. In the protocol, all rearrangements within a chain were amplified with a single primer pair so that primer bias was avoided, and molecular barcodes were added to each cDNA molecule. Purified cDNA was ligated with T4 RNA Ligase 1 onto a 5' RACE adapter bearing a random hexamer and the SP2 sequencing primer site. Second strand synthesis was performed with Phusion polymerase and primed from the SP2 site, and slow temperature ramps were applied to favor optimal annealing. Each molecule's 12-nucleotide barcode consisted of two random hexamer sequences, both added before amplification and joined together. A brief initial PCR introduced P5 and P7 adapter elements together with a second index, and a 23-cycle amplification PCR using P5s and P7 primers was subsequently performed. The libraries went through 25 to 35 PCR cycles in total, were quantified on a Qubit, were sized on a Bioanalyzer, and were diluted to 4 nM. Sequencing of the normalized libraries was done on an Illumina MiSeq using 2 x 250 paired-end kits. Into approximately 9.7 ul Tris-Cl, the reverse transcription reactions were eluted following cleanup on MinElute columns. Adapter ligations ran for approximately 25 hours at 16 degrees C and were afterwards cleaned with AMPure XP beads at a 1:1 ratio. As for the original processing: A modified Decombinator processed the demultiplexed FASTQ files and output V, J, insert and barcode information. Sequences sharing a barcode but differing from the dominant sequence were discarded as errors, and barcodes clustered at Levenshtein distance 3 were counted to estimate original cDNA molecules. The R packages ineq, vegan, igraph and RCytoscape were used for downstream analyses, together with IMGT nomenclature and CDR3 definitions. To avoid skew from clonal expansion, each TCR was counted once, and V gene usage was computed over distinct sequences. Similarity networks connected unique CDR3 amino acid sequences within a donor whenever two sequences differed by a single Levenshtein edit. Published HIV-specific CDR3s (over 90 alpha, roughly 700 beta) and CMV-specific CDR3s (around 12 alpha, around 250 beta) were compiled and searched for in the repertoires. Random subsampling to size-matched repertoires showed patients' decreased diversity was not caused by their lower sequence numbers. TCRdb applied fastp at Q25 and MiXCR to the public reads, then kept only in-frame beta chains. When rows share a CDR3 protein, they turn into one entry using the most common DNA and genes. The V and J calls were determined by TCRdb, not by the authors. Within this sample are 9,000 to 15,000 distinct CDR3 sequences, with roughly 5% of them counted one time only. Under 3.5% of the sample rests with the top ten.

The CDR3 measures 15 amino acids from cysteine to phenylalanine. Just CDR3 DNA is preserved here, 45 bases in frame from base 1. Cut back by 4 bases and 4 bases, the V and J ends lie 16 bases apart. Looking up the germline V gene yields CDR1 MDHEN and CDR2 SYDVKM. Whole blood was used without cell fractionation, so the repertoire reflected all unsorted peripheral T cells. Some ten uninfected healthy donors were sampled as controls, four of whom were sampled twice roughly twelve weeks apart. A roughly 2.4 ml sample of peripheral blood was drawn into Tempus tubes for RNA extraction. Residual genomic DNA was removed with the TURBO-DNase kit and globin mRNA was depleted with GLOBINclear.

The V and J segments used are TRBV28 and TRBJ1-2, and TRBD1 may be the D gene, going by 5 matching bases. The sequencing input was blood. The clonotype originates from an adult in good health. The CDR3 amino acid sequence is: CASSSLRWGSYGYTF. The nucleotide sequence is given as TGTGCCAGCAGTTCCCTGAGGTGGGGCTCCTATGGCTACACCTTC.